This is a list of T cell receptor beta chains from one sample in a study of blood T cell repertoires in COVID-19. Clones were sequenced by immunoSEQ multiplex PCR, and TCRdb holds only the in-frame ones, with some missing. Of around 300,000 clones listed, 88% were seen once; the top ten hold 1.5% to 2%. Sequenced input: peripheral blood. These receptors came from a woman aged 25 to 39 with COVID-19, enrolled during active disease. Both conserved end residues are part of each CDR3. D genes are given only for firm matches. Clone size is given for some rows only: seen once, a few or many times, or a class if the clone is expanded.

j_call clone_size v_call d_call cdr3_aa cdr3_nt
TRBJ2-7 . TRBV20-1 TRBD2 CSASREGEQYF TGCAGTGCTAGTCGGGAGGGGGAGCAGTACTTC
TRBJ1-3 . TRBV18 . CASSPVQGNSGNTIYF TGTGCCAGCTCACCCGTACAGGGTAACTCTGGAAACACCATATATTTT
TRBJ1-4 . TRBV27 . CASSFVADRATNEKLFF TGTGCCAGCAGTTTTGTGGCAGACAGAGCAACTAATGAAAAACTGTTTTTT
TRBJ1-4 . TRBV5-1 . CASSHTWRGSLATNEKLFF TGCGCCAGCAGCCACACCTGGAGGGGAAGTCTGGCAACTAATGAAAAACTGTTTTTT
TRBJ1-1 . TRBV4-1 . CASRLNAGLGGTEAFF TGCGCCAGCCGGCTAAACGCGGGACTGGGGGGAACTGAAGCTTTCTTT
TRBJ1-2 . TRBV30 TRBD1 CAWTDREESLYGYTF TGTGCCTGGACGGACAGGGAGGAATCCCTCTATGGCTACACCTTC
TRBJ2-1 . TRBV9 . CASSQGGSYNEQFF TGTGCCAGCAGCCAGGGGGGCTCCTACAATGAGCAGTTCTTC
TRBJ2-3 . TRBV2 TRBD2 CASVMRLADSTDTQYF TGTGCCAGCGTAATGAGACTAGCGGATAGCACAGATACGCAGTATTTT
TRBJ1-3 once TRBV7-2 . CASSPGTLENTIYF TGTGCCAGCAGCCCCGGGACACTCGAAAACACCATATATTTT
TRBJ2-7 . TRBV10-3 TRBD2 CAIGSGTNPYEQYF TGTGCCATTGGAAGCGGGACGAATCCCTACGAGCAGTACTTC
TRBJ1-2 . TRBV19 TRBD1 CASRKSDREYGYTF TGTGCCAGTAGGAAGTCGGACAGGGAGTATGGCTACACCTTC
TRBJ1-1 . TRBV7-8 . CASSLGPPGGASEAFF TGTGCCAGCAGCTTAGGGCCCCCGGGGGGCGCGTCTGAAGCTTTCTTT
TRBJ2-5 . TRBV2 . CASSEDRGAGETQYF TGTGCCAGCAGTGAAGACCGGGGGGCGGGAGAGACCCAGTACTTC
TRBJ1-3 few TRBV5-1 . CASSLEGLDTIYF TGCGCCAGCAGCTTAGAGGGCTTGGACACCATATATTTT
TRBJ2-5 . TRBV30 . CAWSVEGGSPVETQYF TGTGCCTGGAGTGTGGAGGGGGGGAGTCCTGTAGAGACCCAGTACTTC
TRBJ1-1 few TRBV12-3/TRBV12-4 . CASSLGQNTEAFF TGTGCCAGCAGTTTAGGACAGAACACTGAAGCTTTCTTT
TRBJ1-1 . TRBV6-2/TRBV6-3 TRBD1 CASSSGQANTEAFF TGTGCCAGCAGTTCAGGACAGGCGAACACTGAAGCTTTCTTT
TRBJ2-1 . TRBV10-3 TRBD2 CAISEQRGDNEQFF TGTGCCATCAGTGAGCAGCGGGGGGACAATGAGCAGTTCTTC
TRBJ2-1 . TRBV11-3 . CASSLAQHNEQFF TGTGCCAGCAGCTTAGCACAACACAATGAGCAGTTCTTC
TRBJ2-3 . TRBV6-5 TRBD2 CASSWAGGSTDTQYF TGTGCCAGCAGTTGGGCGGGGGGGAGCACAGATACGCAGTATTTT
TRBJ2-2 . TRBV3-1/TRBV3-2 TRBD1 CASSRFGTGTRELFF TGTGCCAGCAGCCGATTTGGGACAGGGACGAGGGAGCTGTTTTTT
TRBJ2-7 . TRBV20-1 . CSASWQVGSYEQYF TGCAGTGCTAGTTGGCAGGTAGGTTCCTACGAGCAGTACTTC
TRBJ2-3 . TRBV30 . CAWSRSGISTDTQYF TGTGCCTGGAGTAGGTCAGGTATTAGCACAGATACGCAGTATTTT
TRBJ1-6 . TRBV19 TRBD1 CASSIRQGSPLHF TGTGCCAGTAGTATCAGACAGGGCTCACCCCTCCACTTT
TRBJ2-3 once TRBV4-1 TRBD2 CASSQDGTSGASDTQYF TGCGCCAGCAGCCAAGACGGTACTAGCGGAGCCTCAGATACGCAGTATTTT
TRBJ2-1 . TRBV27 TRBD1 CASSSQGGSREQFF TGTGCCAGCAGTTCACAGGGGGGATCGCGTGAGCAGTTCTTC
TRBJ1-2 . TRBV4-1 . CASSPHPRTGRSYGYTF TGCGCCAGCAGCCCTCACCCTCGGACCGGGAGGAGCTATGGCTACACCTTC
TRBJ2-2 . TRBV9 . CASSVSGAGGELFF TGTGCCAGCAGCGTGTCAGGGGCCGGCGGGGAGCTGTTTTTT
TRBJ2-2 . TRBV10-3 . CAIRIGGLNTGELFF TGTGCCATCAGGATAGGGGGTCTGAACACCGGGGAGCTGTTTTTT
TRBJ1-6 . TRBV30 TRBD1 CAWTLNRGGDVSYNSPLHF TGTGCCTGGACCCTAAACAGGGGGGGGGATGTGTCCTATAATTCACCCCTCCACTTT
TRBJ1-2 once TRBV14 . CASSPYRGVNYGYTF TGTGCCAGCAGCCCCTATCGCGGAGTTAACTATGGCTACACCTTC
TRBJ2-7 once TRBV19 . CASSTYLGAAYEQYF TGTGCCAGTAGTACCTACCTGGGGGCCGCCTACGAGCAGTACTTC
TRBJ2-1 . TRBV6-2/TRBV6-3 . CASSYQGGLEQFF TGTGCCAGCAGTTACCAGGGGGGCCTTGAGCAGTTCTTC
TRBJ1-2 . TRBV25-1 TRBD1 CASSSDRELNYGYTF TGTGCCAGCAGTTCTGACAGGGAGTTAAACTATGGCTACACCTTC
TRBJ2-1 once TRBV10-3 . CAIAAGLNEQFF TGTGCCATCGCGGCGGGACTCAATGAGCAGTTCTTC
TRBJ1-1 . TRBV18 TRBD1 CASSQGQGVNTEAFF TGTGCCAGCTCACAAGGACAGGGGGTGAACACTGAAGCTTTCTTT
TRBJ2-5 . TRBV5-6 . CASSLTRMEETQYF TGTGCCAGCAGCTTGACGAGGATGGAAGAGACCCAGTACTTC
TRBJ1-1 . TRBV6-1 . CASSESGAGEAFF TGTGCCAGCAGTGAATCTGGGGCAGGTGAAGCTTTCTTT
TRBJ1-6 . TRBV27 TRBD1 CASSLDGQGRSSPLHF TGTGCCAGCAGTTTAGATGGACAGGGACGTTCCTCACCCCTCCACTTT
TRBJ1-6 . TRBV7-8 . CASHPRAGASSYNSPLHF TGTGCCAGCCATCCACGCGCGGGGGCGAGCTCCTATAATTCACCCCTCCACTTT
TRBJ2-1 . TRBV6-5 . CASSVNNEQFF TGTGCCAGCAGCGTAAACAATGAGCAGTTCTTC
TRBJ2-5 . TRBV2 . CASSDGSVQETQYF TGTGCCAGCAGTGATGGCTCAGTCCAAGAGACCCAGTACTTC
TRBJ1-1 . TRBV18 TRBD1 CASSVTGGSIEAFF TGTGCCAGCTCCGTGACAGGGGGCTCTATTGAAGCTTTCTTT